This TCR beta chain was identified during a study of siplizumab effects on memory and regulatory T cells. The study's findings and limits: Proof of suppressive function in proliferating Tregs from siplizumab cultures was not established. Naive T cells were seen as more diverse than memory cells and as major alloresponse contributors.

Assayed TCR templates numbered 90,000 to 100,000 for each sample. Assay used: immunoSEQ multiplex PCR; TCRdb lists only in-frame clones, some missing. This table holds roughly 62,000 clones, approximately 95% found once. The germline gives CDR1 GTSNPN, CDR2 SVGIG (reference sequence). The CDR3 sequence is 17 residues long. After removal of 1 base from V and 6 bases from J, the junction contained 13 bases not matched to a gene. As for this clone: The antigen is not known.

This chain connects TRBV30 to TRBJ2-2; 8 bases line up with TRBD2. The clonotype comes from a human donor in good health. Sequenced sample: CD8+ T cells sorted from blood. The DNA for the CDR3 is TGTGCCTGGAGTGACCCCGGACTAGCTATTTTCGCCGGGGAGCTGTTTTTT. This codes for CAWSDPGLAIFAGELFF.